Listed below are T cell receptor beta chains from one sample, sequenced in a study of patients and donors after allogeneic stem cell transplantation. TCRdb processed the RT-PCR reads anew with MiXCR; each CDR3 protein has one entry. The sample has over 150,000 distinct CDR3 sequences, approximately 31% seen once; the top ten hold approximately 3.5%. Sequenced sample: blood, either unsorted or a sorted T cell fraction (not recorded which). The receptors shown here come from a human donor who was either an allogeneic HSCT recipient or a stem cell or donor lymphocyte infusion donor (not recorded which). It is not recorded whose cells these are; they may come from a transplant donor. CDR3s include the opening cysteine and the closing phenylalanine or tryptophan. The order of the fields is D gene, clone size, J gene, V gene, CDR3 DNA, CDR3 protein. A D gene is named only where the DNA matches it firmly. Rows may omit the clone size; those that give it use once, few, many or a size class.

>TRBD2|-|TRBJ2-3|TRBV5-1
TGCGCCAGCAGCACTAGCGGTATCACAGATACGCAGTATTTT
CASSTSGITDTQYF
>TRBD1|many|TRBJ1-1|TRBV6-5
TGTGCCAGCAGTCCTGGACAGGGAACTGAAGCTTTCTTT
CASSPGQGTEAFF
>-|-|TRBJ2-3|TRBV12-3/TRBV12-4
TGTGCCAGCAGTCCTACACGGGCCACAGATACGCAGTATTTT
CASSPTRATDTQYF
>TRBD1|-|TRBJ2-3|TRBV20-1
TGCAGTGCTAGAAGAGGCGGAAGAGGGACAGATACGCATTATTTT
CSARRGGRGTDTHYF
>TRBD1|many|TRBJ1-1|TRBV27
TGTGCCAGCAGTCCATGGACAGGGCAGAACACTGAAGCTTTCTTT
CASSPWTGQNTEAFF
>TRBD1|many|TRBJ2-7|TRBV12-3/TRBV12-4
TGTGCCAGCAGAAAGGGGGACAGGGGCGCGAACGAGCAGTACTTC
CASRKGDRGANEQYF
>TRBD2|-|TRBJ2-3|TRBV9
TGTGCCAGCAGCGTCGTAGCGGGAGTTGACACAGATACGCAGTATTTT
CASSVVAGVDTDTQYF
>TRBD1|few|TRBJ1-5|TRBV5-6
TGTGCCAGCAGCCAGGGGGCGCGAAATCAGCCCCAGCATTTT
CASSQGARNQPQHF
>-|few|TRBJ2-5|TRBV24-1
TGTGCCACCAGTGAAGCACACGGAGAGACCCAGTACTTC
CATSEAHGETQYF
>-|-|TRBJ1-5|TRBV15
TGTGCCACCAGCAGAGATAAAGGACTTGCCTCTAGCAATCAGCCCCAGCATTTT
CATSRDKGLASSNQPQHF
>-|few|TRBJ2-3|TRBV18
TGTGCCAGCTCACCCGCCAGCACAGATACGCAGTATTTT
CASSPASTDTQYF
>TRBD1|few|TRBJ2-7|TRBV3-1
TGTGCCAGCAGCCAAGACTGGACAGGGGCTTATGGGGACGAGCAGTACTTC
CASSQDWTGAYGDEQYF
>-|-|TRBJ2-7|TRBV5-6
TGTGCCAGCAGCCCGCCCCTCGGACCCTCCTACGAGCAGTACTTC
CASSPPLGPSYEQYF
>TRBD1|few|TRBJ2-5|TRBV5-1
TGCGCCAGCAGCCGACAGGGTCCGGAGACCCAGTACTTC
CASSRQGPETQYF
>-|once|TRBJ2-1|TRBV7-2
TGTGCCAGCAGCCATACTAGCCCGGATGAGCAGTTCTTC
CASSHTSPDEQFF
>-|once|TRBJ2-1|TRBV24-1
TGTGCCACCAGTGATGTTCAGGCCAATGAGCAGTTCTTC
CATSDVQANEQFF
>-|many|TRBJ2-2|TRBV20-1
TGCAGTGCTAGAGCGGGCGGCACGAACACCGGGGAGCTGTTTTTT
CSARAGGTNTGELFF
>-|-|TRBJ1-5|TRBV10-3
TGTGCCATCAGTGAGTCGAAAGGCAATCAGCCCCAGCATTTT
CAISESKGNQPQHF
>TRBD1|-|TRBJ2-7|TRBV6-5
TGTGCCAGCAGTTCGTGGACAGGGACCCCCTACGAGCAGTACTTC
CASSSWTGTPYEQYF
>TRBD1|few|TRBJ2-4|TRBV7-2
TGTGCCAGCAGCCAGGGGGAGCGTGGGATTCAGTACTTC
CASSQGERGIQYF
>TRBD1|-|TRBJ1-5|TRBV12-3/TRBV12-4
TGTGCCAGCAGCTTGACAGGGTTAAATCAGCCCCAGCATTTT
CASSLTGLNQPQHF
>-|few|TRBJ2-5|TRBV10-3
TGTGCCATCAGGGATCAAGAGACCCAGTACTTC
CAIRDQETQYF
>-|-|TRBJ2-3|TRBV12-3/TRBV12-4
TGTGCCAGCAGTTTATGGGGATACACAGATACGCAGTATTTT
CASSLWGYTDTQYF
>-|-|TRBJ2-1|TRBV13
TGTGCCAGCAGCTTTCGAGAGAACAATGAGCAGTTCTTC
CASSFRENNEQFF
>-|few|TRBJ1-4|TRBV29-1
TGCAGCGTTTCCCCAACAGGGAGAGGGGAAAAACTGTTTTTT
CSVSPTGRGEKLFF
>-|few|TRBJ1-5|TRBV12-3/TRBV12-4
TGTGCCAGCAGACTAGGGGTTAGCAATCAGCCCCAGCATTTT
CASRLGVSNQPQHF
>TRBD1|few|TRBJ1-2|TRBV20-1
TGCAGTGCCTTACCAGGGGGCTACTATGGCTACACCTTC
CSALPGGYYGYTF
>TRBD2|-|TRBJ2-1|TRBV6-2/TRBV6-3
TGTGCCAGCAGCTCACTAGCGGGAGTAATGAAGGGTGAGCAGTTCTTC
CASSSLAGVMKGEQFF
>-|few|TRBJ1-1|TRBV5-1
TGCGCCAGCAGCTTGTTTGGGGGAGGGGCCACTGAAGCTTTCTTT
CASSLFGGGATEAFF
>-|few|TRBJ1-1|TRBV30
TGTGCCTGGAGTGTACCGACGGTGAACACTGAAGCTTTCTTT
CAWSVPTVNTEAFF
>-|few|TRBJ1-5|TRBV29-1
TGCAGCGCGAGGGACGGCCTGCAGCCCCAGCATTTT
CSARDGLQPQHF
>TRBD1|-|TRBJ2-7|TRBV20-1
TGCAGTGCGGCCAGGGGGAGCTCCTACGAGCAGTACTTC
CSAARGSSYEQYF
>TRBD1|-|TRBJ2-3|TRBV10-1
TGCGCCAGTCGACCGGGACAGGGGGTCACAGATACGCAGTATTTT
CASRPGQGVTDTQYF
>-|-|TRBJ2-6|TRBV12-3/TRBV12-4
TGTGCCAGCAGTTTCTCTTTTGGGTCTGGGGCCAACGTCCTGACTTTC
CASSFSFGSGANVLTF
>-|-|TRBJ1-6|TRBV12-3/TRBV12-4
TGTGCCAGCAGACCCAGGGAAGGAATTTCACCCCTCCACTTT
CASRPREGISPLHF
>-|few|TRBJ2-7|TRBV20-1
TGCAGTGCTAGAGATGACGGATCGACAGGACCCTACGAGCAGTACTTC
CSARDDGSTGPYEQYF
>TRBD2|-|TRBJ2-7|TRBV12-3/TRBV12-4
TGTGCCAGCAGTTTCGAAACGGGAGGGTACGAGCAGTACTTC
CASSFETGGYEQYF
>-|few|TRBJ1-6|TRBV28
TGTGCCAGCAGTTTGATTTGGGGGGCTAATTCACCCCTCCACTTT
CASSLIWGANSPLHF